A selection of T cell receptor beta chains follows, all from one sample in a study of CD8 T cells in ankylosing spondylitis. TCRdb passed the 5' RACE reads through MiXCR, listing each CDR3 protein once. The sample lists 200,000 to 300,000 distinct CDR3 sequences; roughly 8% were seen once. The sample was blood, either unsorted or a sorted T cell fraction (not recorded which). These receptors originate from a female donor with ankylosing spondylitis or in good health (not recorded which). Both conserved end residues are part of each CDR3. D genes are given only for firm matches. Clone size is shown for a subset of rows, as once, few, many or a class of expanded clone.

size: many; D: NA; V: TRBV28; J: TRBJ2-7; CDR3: CASSHPGTSYEQYF; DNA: TGTGCCAGCAGTCATCCCGGGACTTCCTACGAGCAGTACTTC
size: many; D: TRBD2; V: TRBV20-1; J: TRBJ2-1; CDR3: CSATRGGLASSNEQFF; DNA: TGCAGTGCTACCCGGGGTGGACTAGCGTCTTCCAATGAGCAGTTCTTC
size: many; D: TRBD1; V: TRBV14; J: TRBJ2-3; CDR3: CASSQDGTGLDTQYF; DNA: TGTGCCAGCAGCCAAGACGGGACAGGTTTAGATACGCAGTATTTT
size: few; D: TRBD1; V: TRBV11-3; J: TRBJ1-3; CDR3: CASSLPPGRGPGNTIYF; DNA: TGTGCCAGCAGCTTACCCCCCGGCAGGGGGCCAGGAAACACCATATATTTT
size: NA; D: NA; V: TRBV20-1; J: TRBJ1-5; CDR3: CSASPPDFQPQHF; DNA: TGCAGTGCTAGCCCCCCGGACTTTCAGCCCCAGCATTTT
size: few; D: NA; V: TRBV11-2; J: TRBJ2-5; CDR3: CASTGQRQETQYF; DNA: TGTGCCAGCACAGGACAGCGACAAGAGACCCAGTACTTC
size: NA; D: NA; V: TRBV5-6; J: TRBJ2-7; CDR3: CASSLVGQDSYEQYF; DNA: TGTGCCAGCAGCTTGGTTGGTCAGGACTCCTACGAGCAGTACTTC
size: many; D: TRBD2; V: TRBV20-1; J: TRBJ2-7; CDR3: CSARTPAGLGYEQYF; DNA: TGCAGTGCTAGGACGCCAGCGGGATTGGGGTACGAGCAGTACTTC
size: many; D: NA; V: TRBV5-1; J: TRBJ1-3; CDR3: CASSLSPSDFSSGNTIYF; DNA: TGCGCCAGCAGCTTGAGCCCCTCGGATTTCTCCTCTGGAAACACCATATATTTT
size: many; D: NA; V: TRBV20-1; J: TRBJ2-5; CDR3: CSAGRETQYF; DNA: TGCAGTGCAGGTCGAGAGACCCAGTACTTC
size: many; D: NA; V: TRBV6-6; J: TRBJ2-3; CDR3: CASRSPRGDTQYF; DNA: TGTGCCAGCAGGTCCCCTCGGGGAGATACGCAGTATTTT
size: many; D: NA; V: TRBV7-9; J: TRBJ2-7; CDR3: CASSLSAPYEQYF; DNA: TGTGCCAGCAGCTTAAGCGCTCCTTACGAGCAGTACTTC
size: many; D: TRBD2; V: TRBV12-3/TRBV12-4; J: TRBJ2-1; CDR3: CASSFGRELNEQFF; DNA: TGTGCCAGCAGTTTCGGGCGGGAGTTGAATGAGCAGTTCTTC
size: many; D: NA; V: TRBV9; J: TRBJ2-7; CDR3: CASSPEGRLDEQYF; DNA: TGTGCCAGCAGCCCAGAGGGGCGTCTGGACGAGCAGTACTTC
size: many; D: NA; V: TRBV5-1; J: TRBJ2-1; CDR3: CASSFGNSGTTSRYNEQFF; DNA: TGCGCCAGCAGCTTTGGGAATTCCGGGACAACATCCCGGTACAATGAGCAGTTCTTC
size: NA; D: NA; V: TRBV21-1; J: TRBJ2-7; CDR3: CASSKAGSGREWDEQYF; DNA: TGTGCCAGCAGCAAAGCAGGTTCGGGGCGGGAGTGGGACGAGCAGTACTTC
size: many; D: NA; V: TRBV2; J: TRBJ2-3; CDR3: CASQGPSTDTQYF; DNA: TGTGCCAGCCAGGGCCCGAGCACAGATACGCAGTATTTT
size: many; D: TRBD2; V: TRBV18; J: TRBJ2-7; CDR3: CASSPTAGRAYEQYF; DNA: TGTGCCAGCTCACCAACCGCAGGGAGGGCCTACGAGCAGTACTTC
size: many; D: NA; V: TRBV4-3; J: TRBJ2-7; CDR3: CASSRGDSSYEQYF; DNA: TGCGCCAGCAGCCGAGGCGACTCCTCCTACGAGCAGTACTTC
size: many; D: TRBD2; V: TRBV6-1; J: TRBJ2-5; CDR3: CASSEVERELWETQYF; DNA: TGTGCCAGCAGTGAAGTAGAGCGGGAGCTGTGGGAGACCCAGTACTTC
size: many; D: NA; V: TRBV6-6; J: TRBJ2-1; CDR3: CASRADNEQFF; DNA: TGTGCCAGCAGAGCAGACAATGAGCAGTTCTTC
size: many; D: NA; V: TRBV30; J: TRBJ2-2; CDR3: CAWIGTPSGELFF; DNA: TGTGCCTGGATAGGGACTCCTTCCGGGGAGCTGTTTTTT
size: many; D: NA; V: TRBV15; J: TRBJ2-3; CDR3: CATSRELYTQYF; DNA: TGTGCCACCAGCAGAGAGCTTTATACGCAGTATTTT
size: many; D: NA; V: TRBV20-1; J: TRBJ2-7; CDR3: CSASPTGIEQYF; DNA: TGCAGTGCTAGCCCTACAGGGATCGAGCAGTACTTC
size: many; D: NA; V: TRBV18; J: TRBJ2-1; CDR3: CASSLELEYEQFF; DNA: TGTGCCAGCTCACTCGAGTTGGAGTATGAGCAGTTCTTC
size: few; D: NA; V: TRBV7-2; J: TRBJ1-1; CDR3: CASSSPGRGAFF; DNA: TGTGCCAGCAGCTCCCCCGGTCGCGGGGCTTTCTTT
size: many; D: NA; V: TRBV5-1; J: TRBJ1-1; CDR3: CASSYGQNTEAFF; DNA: TGCGCCAGCAGCTACGGGCAGAACACTGAAGCTTTCTTT